This passage covers 20 T cell receptor beta chains from one sample sequenced in a study of radiation and T cells in renal cell carcinoma. Assay: immunoSEQ multiplex PCR; the TCRdb copy retains only in-frame clones and omits some. The table has approximately 80,000 clones, 80% to 90% seen once; the top ten hold approximately 6.2%. Stated time point: blood 4 weeks post-SBRT, at nephrectomy. Treatment described: 15 Gy SBRT to primary tumor, nephrectomy 4 weeks later. The specimen comprised blood, sampled from a patient whose treatment included radiotherapy and nephrectomy. Receptors were obtained from a woman in her seventies with renal cell carcinoma.

This clone occurred once. The chain is built from TRBV19 and TRBJ2-2, with a tentative D call TRBD2 (6 bases). Trimming pared 3 bases from V and 6 bases from J, leaving 14 bases between. The germline CDR1 and CDR2 sequences are LNHDA and SQIVND (reference sequence). This CDR3 contains 15 residues. CDR3 sequence: CASSIDASEAGELFF. Here the CDR3 DNA reads TGTGCCAGTAGTATTGATGCTAGCGAGGCCGGGGAGCTGTTTTTT.

The CDR3 here is CASSPLVDRLNEAFF. CDR3 in DNA: TGTGCCAGCTCACCACTTGTGGACAGACTGAATGAAGCTTTCTTT. V usage is TRBV18 and J usage is TRBJ1-1, with D possibly TRBD1 on 6 matching bases. Germline CDR1 reads KGHSH; CDR2 reads LQKENI. The CDR3 has 15 residues. V lost 1 base and J 7 bases, leaving 16 bases between the germline ends.

The table lists this clone with a few counts. V gene TRBV30 combines with J gene TRBJ1-1; 8 bases fit TRBD1. Per the germline V gene, CDR1 is GTSNPN and CDR2 is SVGIG (reference sequence). The junction had 5 bases not matched to a gene; V was cut back by 2 bases and J by 12 bases. The length of the CDR3 is 11 residues. As DNA, the CDR3 is TGTGCCTGGAGTCCGGACAGGGTGACTTTCTTT. Translating gives CAWSPDRVTFF.

As DNA, the CDR3 is TGTGCCAGCAGTGCTGGGCTAGCGGGGGGGCAAGAGACCCAGTACTTC. Protein: CASSAGLAGGQETQYF. The chain links TRBV6-1 to TRBJ2-5, with 12 nucleotides matching TRBD2. Germline-derived CDR1 and CDR2 are MNHNS and SASEGT. This CDR3 region has 16 residues. The trim removed 4 bases at V and 2 bases at J, leaving 5 bases unmatched.

Only a few counts were recorded for this clone. The chain is built from TRBV7-6 and TRBJ2-6; 8 positions match TRBD1. Germline values: CDR1 SGHVS, CDR2 FNYEAQ. The CDR3 covers 18 residues. Trimming at V came to 5 bases and at J to 0 bases, leaving 9 bases not matched to a gene. CDR3 bases: TGTGCCAGCAGCCCCCCAAGGACAGGGACCTCTGGGGCCAACGTCCTGACTTTC. Translating gives CASSPPRTGTSGANVLTF. The entire variable domain, with the rest obtained from reference TRBV7-6 and TRBJ2-6, is as follows: GAGVSQSPRYKVTKRGQDVALRCDPISGHVSLYWYRQALGQGPEFLTYFNYEAQQDKSGLPNDRFSAERPEGSISTLTIQRTEQRDSAMYRCASSPPRTGTSGANVLTFGAGSRLTVL.

The genes are TRBV5-8 and TRBJ1-5; TRBD1 might be the D (6 bases). V lost 0 bases to trimming and J lost 1 base, with 11 bases between them. The germline V gene encodes CDR1 SGHTS and CDR2 YDEGEE. The CDR3 is made up of 16 amino acids. CDR3 DNA sequence: TGTGCCAGCAGCTTGGTCGGGGGGGCAAGCAATCAGCCCCAGCATTTT. Its protein is CASSLVGGASNQPQHF.

The chain combines TRBV25-1 with TRBJ1-1; D call uncertain. The germline CDR1 and CDR2 sequences are MGHDK and SYGVNS. The CDR3 is 17 amino acids. The ends were cut back, 3 bases at V and 1 base at J, with 18 bases in the middle. The CDR3 sequence is CASSDSRNYLPNTEAFF. The CDR3 coding sequence is TGTGCCAGCAGTGATTCCCGAAACTATCTGCCGAACACTGAAGCTTTCTTT.

V usage is TRBV19 and J usage is TRBJ2-2; TRBD1 matches at 9 bases. CDR3 length: 14 residues. Germline V CDR1 and CDR2: LNHDA, SQIVND (reference sequence). The V gene end was trimmed by 3 bases and the J gene end by 4 bases; junction bases not matched to a gene: 0. The CDR3 nucleotides read TGTGCCAGTAGTATGACAGGGGGCACCGGGGAGCTGTTTTTT. It is translated as CASSMTGGTGELFF.

The chain is built from TRBV5-1 and TRBJ2-3; D uncertain. The CDR3 runs to 15 residues. The germline CDR1 and CDR2 sequences are SGHRS and YFSETQ. Trimming left V 0 bases short and J 0 bases short, with 8 bases between. The CDR3 loop is CASSLGTLSTDTQYF. The CDR3 DNA sequence: TGCGCCAGCAGCTTGGGCACTCTCAGCACAGATACGCAGTATTTT.

This chain connects TRBV9 to TRBJ2-3; maybe TRBD2 (5 bases). V lost 3 bases to trimming and J lost 10 bases, with 15 bases between them. Germline V gene sequence: CDR1 SGDLS, CDR2 YYNGEE. The CDR3 is 13 amino acids. CDR3 in DNA: TGTGCCAGCAGCGCCCTTACCGCCGGGGCGCAGTATTTT. Translated, it gives CASSALTAGAQYF.

The chain joins TRBV4-2 to TRBJ2-3; 10 nucleotides align to TRBD2. With 2 bases clipped from V and 4 bases from J, the junction kept 12 bases outside the gene matches. This CDR3 contains 18 residues. Germline V gene lookup returns CDR1 LGHNA and CDR2 YNFKEQ. In nucleotides, the CDR3 is TGTGCCAGCAGCCAAAGGGCGTCAAGCGGGGGGGCCCCAGATACGCAGTATTTT. Protein: CASSQRASSGGAPDTQYF.

The CDR3 sequence is CASRRTGAQETQYF. CDR3 DNA sequence: TGTGCCAGCAGGAGGACAGGGGCCCAAGAGACCCAGTACTTC. The chain carries TRBV27 and TRBJ2-5; 9 bases fit TRBD1. Germline CDR1 reads MNHEY; CDR2 reads SMNVEV (reference sequence). The CDR3 loop spans 14 amino acids. After removal of 6 bases from V and 1 base from J, the junction contained 3 bases not matched to a gene.

V usage is TRBV9 and J usage is TRBJ2-1, with a weak D call TRBD1 (6 bases). Germline V CDR1 and CDR2: SGDLS, YYNGEE. The CDR3 sequence is 14 residues long. V lost 0 bases and J lost 9, with 13 bases in between. The CDR3 sequence is CASSVDGQGFEQFF. CDR3 nucleotide sequence: TGTGCCAGCAGCGTAGATGGGCAGGGGTTTGAGCAGTTCTTC.

The V and J genes are TRBV15 and TRBJ2-5; 8 nucleotides agree with TRBD1. V shed 3 bases and J 5 bases; nucleotides not matched to a gene: 8. Germline lookup yields CDR1 LNHNV and CDR2 YYDKDF (reference sequence). CDR3 length: 15 residues. The CDR3 region is CATSRRTGRSETQYF. CDR3 coding DNA: TGTGCCACCAGCAGGAGGACAGGGAGGAGTGAGACCCAGTACTTC.

The rearrangement joins TRBV5-6 to TRBJ1-4; TRBD1 agrees at 7 bases. The CDR3 consists of 14 residues. Germline lookup yields CDR1 SGHDT and CDR2 YYEEEE. V dropped 2 bases and J dropped 5; count of bases not matched to a gene: 3. The CDR3, as DNA: TGTGCCAGCAGCTTACAGGGGATAAATGAAAAACTGTTTTTT. Translation gives CASSLQGINEKLFF. The variable domain in full, completed from reference TRBV5-6 and TRBJ1-4, reads DAGVTQSPTHLIKTRGQQVTLRCSPKSGHDTVSWYQQALGQGPQFIFQYYEEEERQRGNFPDRFSGHQFPNYSSELNVNALLLGDSALYLCASSLQGINEKLFFGSGTQLSVL.

V usage is TRBV5-4 and J usage is TRBJ1-2, with TRBD1 as a possible D gene (5 bases). The CDR3 extends over 14 amino acids. The V and J ends lost 3 bases and 7 bases respectively, with 16 bases between them. Germline V lookup: CDR1 SGHNT, CDR2 YYREEE (reference sequence). The CDR3 DNA follows: TGTGCCAGCAGCTATGGAGGGGCGGGAACTGGCTACACCTTC. Translated, it gives CASSYGGAGTGYTF.

This clone was counted a single time. The chain joins TRBV6-6 to TRBJ1-2, with D hard to call. The V and J ends lost 6 bases and 5 bases respectively, with 13 bases between them. This CDR3 contains 13 residues. Germline V gene data show CDR1 as MNHNY and CDR2 as SVGAGI (reference sequence). The CDR3, as DNA: TGTGCCAGCAGCACCGTAAGAACGTATGGCTACACCTTC. This translates into CASSTVRTYGYTF.

The rearrangement links TRBV6-1 to TRBJ1-2, with a tentative D call TRBD1 (6 bases). The CDR3 covers 13 residues. Trimming removed 3 bases from V and 12 bases from J, with 17 bases in between. Germline V gene sequence: CDR1 MNHNS, CDR2 SASEGT. CDR3 nucleotide sequence: TGTGCCAGCAGTGATAGGACAGCTCGTATCGACACCTTC. It is translated as CASSDRTARIDTF.

The chain recombines TRBV27 with TRBJ1-2; tentatively, D is TRBD1 (5 bases). This CDR3 contains 13 residues. Trimming shortened V by 6 bases and J by 4 bases, and 12 bases separated the two germline ends. Per the germline V gene, CDR1 is MNHEY and CDR2 is SMNVEV (reference sequence). The CDR3 nucleotides are TGTGCCAGCAGCCCGCAGGGCCTCTATGGCTACACCTTC. Translation: CASSPQGLYGYTF.

J is TRBJ1-5 and V is TRBV6-5; D gene unclear. The V gene's germline CDR1 is MNHEY and CDR2 SVGAGI. The CDR3 is made up of 15 amino acids. V was clipped by 5 bases and J by 6 bases, with 17 bases between them. The CDR3 region has the DNA TGTGCCAGCAGTCCCCTCCAGCAGCGGAGTCAGCCCCAGCATTTT. Translating gives CASSPLQQRSQPQHF.